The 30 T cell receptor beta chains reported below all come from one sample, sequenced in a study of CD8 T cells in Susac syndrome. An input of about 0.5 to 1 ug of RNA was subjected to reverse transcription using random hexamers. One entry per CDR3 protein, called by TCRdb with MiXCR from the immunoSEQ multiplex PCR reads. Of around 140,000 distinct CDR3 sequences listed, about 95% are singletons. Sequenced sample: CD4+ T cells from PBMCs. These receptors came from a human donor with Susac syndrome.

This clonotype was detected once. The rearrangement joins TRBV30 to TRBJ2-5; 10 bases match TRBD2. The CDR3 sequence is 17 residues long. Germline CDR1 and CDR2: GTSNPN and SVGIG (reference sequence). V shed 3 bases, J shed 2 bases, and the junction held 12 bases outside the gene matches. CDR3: CAWSISRVSGGQETQYF. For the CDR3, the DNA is TGTGCCTGGAGCATAAGCCGGGTTAGCGGGGGGCAAGAGACCCAGTACTTC. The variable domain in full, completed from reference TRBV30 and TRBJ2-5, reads SQTIHQWPATLVQPVGSPLSLECTVEGTSNPNLYWYRQAAGRGLQLLFYSVGIGQISSEVPQNLSASRPQDRQFILSSKKLLLSDSGFYLCAWSISRVSGGQETQYFGPGTRLLVL.

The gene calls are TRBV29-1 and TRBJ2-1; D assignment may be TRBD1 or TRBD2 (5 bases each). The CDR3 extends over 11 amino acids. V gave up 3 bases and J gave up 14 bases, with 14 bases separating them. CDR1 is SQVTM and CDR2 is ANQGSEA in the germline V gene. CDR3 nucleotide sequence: TGCAGCGTTGATACCGGGACCTGGGAGTTCTTC. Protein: CSVDTGTWEFF.

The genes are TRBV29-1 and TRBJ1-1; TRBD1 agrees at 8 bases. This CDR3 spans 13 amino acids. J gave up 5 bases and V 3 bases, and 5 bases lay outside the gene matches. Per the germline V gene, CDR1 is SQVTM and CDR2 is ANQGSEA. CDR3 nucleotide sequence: TGCAGCGTTGACGGACAGGGAGGTACTGAAGCTTTCTTT. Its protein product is CSVDGQGGTEAFF.

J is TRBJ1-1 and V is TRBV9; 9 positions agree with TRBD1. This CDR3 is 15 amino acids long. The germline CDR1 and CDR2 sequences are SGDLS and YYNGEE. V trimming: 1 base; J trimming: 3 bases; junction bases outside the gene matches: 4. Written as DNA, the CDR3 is TGTGCCAGCAGCGTAAGTTGGACAGGGGACACTGAAGCTTTCTTT. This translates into CASSVSWTGDTEAFF. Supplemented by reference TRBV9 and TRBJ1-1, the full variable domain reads DSGVTQTPKHLITATGQRVTLRCSPRSGDLSVYWYQQSLDQGLQFLIQYYNGEERAKGNILERFSAQQFPDLHSELNLSSLELGDSALYFCASSVSWTGDTEAFFGQGTRLTVV.

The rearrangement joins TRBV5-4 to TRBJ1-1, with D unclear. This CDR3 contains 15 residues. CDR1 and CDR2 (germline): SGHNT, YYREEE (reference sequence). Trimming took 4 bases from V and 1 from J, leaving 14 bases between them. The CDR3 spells CASSPSGQPNTEAFF. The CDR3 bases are TGTGCCAGCAGCCCTAGCGGGCAGCCGAACACTGAAGCTTTCTTT. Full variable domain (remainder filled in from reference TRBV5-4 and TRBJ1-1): ETGVTQSPTHLIKTRGQQVTLRCSSQSGHNTVSWYQQALGQGPQFIFQYYREEENGRGNFPPRFSGLQFPNYSSELNVNALELDDSALYLCASSPSGQPNTEAFFGQGTRLTVV.

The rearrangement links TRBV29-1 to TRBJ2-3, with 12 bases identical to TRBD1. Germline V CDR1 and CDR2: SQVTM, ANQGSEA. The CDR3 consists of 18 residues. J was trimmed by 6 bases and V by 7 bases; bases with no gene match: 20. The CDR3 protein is CSAVATEGDRGREDTQYF. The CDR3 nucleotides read TGCAGCGCTGTCGCTACGGAAGGGGACAGGGGGCGCGAGGATACGCAGTATTTT.

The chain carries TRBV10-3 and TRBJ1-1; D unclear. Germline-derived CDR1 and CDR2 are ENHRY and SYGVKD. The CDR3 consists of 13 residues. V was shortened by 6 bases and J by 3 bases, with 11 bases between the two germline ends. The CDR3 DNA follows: TGTGCCATCAGCGCGGAGGAGGACACTGAAGCTTTCTTT. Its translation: CAISAEEDTEAFF.

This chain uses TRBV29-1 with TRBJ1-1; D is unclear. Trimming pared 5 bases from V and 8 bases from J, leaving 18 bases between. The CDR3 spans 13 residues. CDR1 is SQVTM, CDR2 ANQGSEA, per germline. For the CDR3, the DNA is TGCAGCGTTTTGATCAACTTCTTCGGGGAAGCTTTCTTT. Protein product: CSVLINFFGEAFF.

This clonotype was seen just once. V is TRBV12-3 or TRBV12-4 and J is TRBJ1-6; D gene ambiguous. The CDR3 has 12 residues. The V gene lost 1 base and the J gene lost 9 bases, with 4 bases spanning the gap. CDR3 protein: CASSLVGSPLHF. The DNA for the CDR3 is TGTGCCAGCAGTTTAGTAGGTTCACCCCTCCACTTT.

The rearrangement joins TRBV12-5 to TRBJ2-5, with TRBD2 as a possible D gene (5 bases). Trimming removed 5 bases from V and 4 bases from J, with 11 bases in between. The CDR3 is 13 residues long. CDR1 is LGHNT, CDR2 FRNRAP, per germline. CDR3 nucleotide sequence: TGTGCTAGTGGTGTGACGGGGAGAGAGACCCAGTACTTC. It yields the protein CASGVTGRETQYF.

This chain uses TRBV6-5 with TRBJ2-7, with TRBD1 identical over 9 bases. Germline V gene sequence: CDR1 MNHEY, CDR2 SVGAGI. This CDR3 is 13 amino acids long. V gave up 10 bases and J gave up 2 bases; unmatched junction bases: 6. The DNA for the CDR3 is TGTGCCACCGGACAGGGGCCCACCTACGAGCAGTACTTC. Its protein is CATGQGPTYEQYF.

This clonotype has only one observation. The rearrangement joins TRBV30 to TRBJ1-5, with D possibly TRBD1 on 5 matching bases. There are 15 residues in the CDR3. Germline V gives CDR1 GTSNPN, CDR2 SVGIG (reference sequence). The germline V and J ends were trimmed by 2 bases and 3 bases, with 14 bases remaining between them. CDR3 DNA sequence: TGTGCCTGGAGTTCTAGGCGGGGGATCAATCAGCCCCAGCATTTT. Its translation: CAWSSRRGINQPQHF.

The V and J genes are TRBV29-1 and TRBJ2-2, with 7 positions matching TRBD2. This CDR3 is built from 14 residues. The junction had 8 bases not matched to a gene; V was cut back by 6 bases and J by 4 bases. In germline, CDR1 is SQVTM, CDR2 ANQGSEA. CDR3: CSVKRGGSTGELFF. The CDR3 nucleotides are TGCAGCGTCAAAAGGGGAGGGAGCACCGGGGAGCTGTTTTTT.

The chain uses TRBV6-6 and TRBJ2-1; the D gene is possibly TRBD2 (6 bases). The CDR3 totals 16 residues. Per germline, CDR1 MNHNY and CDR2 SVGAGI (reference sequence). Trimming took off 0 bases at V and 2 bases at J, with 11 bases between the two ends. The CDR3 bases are TGTGCCAGCAGTTACTCTTTTCGGGAGCCCTACAATGAGCAGTTCTTC. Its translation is CASSYSFREPYNEQFF.

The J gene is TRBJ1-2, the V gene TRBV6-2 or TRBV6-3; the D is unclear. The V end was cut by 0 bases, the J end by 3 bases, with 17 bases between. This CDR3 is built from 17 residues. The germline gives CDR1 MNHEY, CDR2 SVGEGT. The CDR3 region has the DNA TGTGCCAGCAGTTACTCGAAATATGGGCAGCCCGACTATGGCTACACCTTC. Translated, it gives CASSYSKYGQPDYGYTF.

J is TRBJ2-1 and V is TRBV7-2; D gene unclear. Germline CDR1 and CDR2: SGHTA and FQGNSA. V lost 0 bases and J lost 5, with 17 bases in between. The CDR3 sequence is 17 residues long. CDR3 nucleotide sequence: TGTGCCAGCAGCTTAGCGCCGTGGCTACCGAAAGACAATGAGCAGTTCTTC. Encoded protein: CASSLAPWLPKDNEQFF. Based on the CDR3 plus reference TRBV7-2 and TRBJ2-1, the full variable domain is GAGVSQSPSNKVTEKGKDVELRCDPISGHTALYWYRQSLGQGLEFLIYFQGNSAPDKSGLPSDRFSAERTGGSVSTLTIQRTQQEDSAVYLCASSLAPWLPKDNEQFFGPGTRLTVL.

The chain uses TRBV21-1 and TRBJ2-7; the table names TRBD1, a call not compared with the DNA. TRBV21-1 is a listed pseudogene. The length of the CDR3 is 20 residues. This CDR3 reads CASSKVGGSDRGEQRQEQYF. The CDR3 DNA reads TGTGCCAGCAGCAAAGTGGGGGGGTCGGACAGGGGGGAACAACGCCAGGAGCAGTACTTC.

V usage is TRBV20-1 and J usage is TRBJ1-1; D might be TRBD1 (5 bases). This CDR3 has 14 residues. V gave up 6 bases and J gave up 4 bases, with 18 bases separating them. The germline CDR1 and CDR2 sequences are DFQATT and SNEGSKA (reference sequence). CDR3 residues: CSAGTRGLPTEAFF. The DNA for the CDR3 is TGCAGTGCGGGCACCCGGGGACTCCCCACTGAAGCTTTCTTT.

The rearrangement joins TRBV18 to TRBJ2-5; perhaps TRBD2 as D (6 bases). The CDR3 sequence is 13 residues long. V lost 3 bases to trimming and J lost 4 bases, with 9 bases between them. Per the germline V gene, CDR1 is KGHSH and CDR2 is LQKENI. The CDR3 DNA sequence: TGTGCCAGCTCACCGGGACTCGGAGAGACCCAGTACTTC. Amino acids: CASSPGLGETQYF. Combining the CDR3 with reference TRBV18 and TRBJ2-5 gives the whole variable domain NAGVMQNPRHLVRRRGQEARLRCSPMKGHSHVYWYRQLPEEGLKFMVYLQKENIIDESGMPKERFSAEFPKEGPSILRIQQVVRGDSAAYFCASSPGLGETQYFGPGTRLLVL.

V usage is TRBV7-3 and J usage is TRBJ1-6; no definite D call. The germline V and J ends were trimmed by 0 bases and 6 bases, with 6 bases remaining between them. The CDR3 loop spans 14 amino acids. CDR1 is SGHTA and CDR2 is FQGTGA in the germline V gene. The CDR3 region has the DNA TGTGCCAGCAGCTTAACGGGGATTAATTCACCCCTCCACTTT. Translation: CASSLTGINSPLHF.

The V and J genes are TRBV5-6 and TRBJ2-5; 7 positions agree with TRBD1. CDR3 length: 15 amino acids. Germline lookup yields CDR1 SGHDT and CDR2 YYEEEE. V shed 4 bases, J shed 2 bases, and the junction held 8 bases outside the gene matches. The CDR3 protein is CASSPLTGNQETQYF. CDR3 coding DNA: TGTGCCAGCAGCCCTCTGACAGGGAATCAAGAGACCCAGTACTTC.

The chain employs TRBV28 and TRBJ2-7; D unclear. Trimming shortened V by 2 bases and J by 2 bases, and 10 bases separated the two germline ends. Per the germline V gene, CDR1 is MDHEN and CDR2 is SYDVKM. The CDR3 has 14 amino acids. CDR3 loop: CASSLRTNPYEQYF. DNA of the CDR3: TGTGCCAGCAGTTTACGGACCAATCCCTACGAGCAGTACTTC.

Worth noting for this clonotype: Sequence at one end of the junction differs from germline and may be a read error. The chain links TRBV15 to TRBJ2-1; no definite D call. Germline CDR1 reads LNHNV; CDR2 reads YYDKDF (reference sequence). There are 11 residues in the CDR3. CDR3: CATSIDKEQFF. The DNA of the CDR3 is TGTGCCACCAGCATCGACAAGGAGCAGTTCTTC.

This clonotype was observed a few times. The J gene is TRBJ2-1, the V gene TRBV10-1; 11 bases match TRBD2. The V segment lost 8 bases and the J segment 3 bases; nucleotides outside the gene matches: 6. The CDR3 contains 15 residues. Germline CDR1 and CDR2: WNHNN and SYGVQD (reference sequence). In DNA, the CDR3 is TGCGCCAGCTCGACTAGCGGGGATTTCTACAATGAGCAGTTCTTC. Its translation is CASSTSGDFYNEQFF.

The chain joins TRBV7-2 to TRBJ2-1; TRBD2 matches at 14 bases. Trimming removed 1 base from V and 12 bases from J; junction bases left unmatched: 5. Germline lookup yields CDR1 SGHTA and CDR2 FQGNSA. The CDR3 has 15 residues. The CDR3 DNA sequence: TGTGCCAGCAGCTTAGAGGGGACTAGCGGGAGAGGGCAGTTCTTC. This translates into CASSLEGTSGRGQFF.

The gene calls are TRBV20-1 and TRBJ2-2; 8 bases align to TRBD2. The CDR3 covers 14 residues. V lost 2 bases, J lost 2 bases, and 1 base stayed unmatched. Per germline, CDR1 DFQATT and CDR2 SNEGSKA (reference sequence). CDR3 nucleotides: TGCAGTGCTAGAACTAGCGGAAACACCGGGGAGCTGTTTTTT. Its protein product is CSARTSGNTGELFF.

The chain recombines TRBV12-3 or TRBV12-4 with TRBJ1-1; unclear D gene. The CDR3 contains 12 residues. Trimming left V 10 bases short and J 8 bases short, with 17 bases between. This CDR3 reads CATTMGGFEAFF. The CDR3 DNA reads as TGTGCCACCACCATGGGAGGGTTCGAAGCTTTCTTT.

The CDR3 DNA sequence: TGCAGCGTTGCGACTATTCTGACAGATACGCAGTATTTT. It yields the protein CSVATILTDTQYF. The chain combines TRBV29-1 with TRBJ2-3; tentatively, D is TRBD2 (5 bases). The V end was cut by 4 bases, the J end by 3 bases, with 11 bases between. CDR1 is SQVTM and CDR2 is ANQGSEA in the germline V gene. CDR3 length: 13 amino acids.

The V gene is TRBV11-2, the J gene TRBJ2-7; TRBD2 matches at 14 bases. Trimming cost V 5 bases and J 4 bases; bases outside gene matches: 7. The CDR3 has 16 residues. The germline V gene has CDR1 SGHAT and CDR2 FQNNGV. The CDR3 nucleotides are TGTGCCAGCAGCCCGCGGACTAGCGGGAGGAGTTACGAGCAGTACTTC. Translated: CASSPRTSGRSYEQYF.

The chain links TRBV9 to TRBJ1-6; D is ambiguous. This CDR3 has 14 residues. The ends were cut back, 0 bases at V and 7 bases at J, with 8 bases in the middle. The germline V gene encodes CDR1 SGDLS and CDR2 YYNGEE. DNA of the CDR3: TGTGCCAGCAGCGTAGAAGGGTTGAATTCACCCCTCCACTTT. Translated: CASSVEGLNSPLHF.